The clone carrying this T cell receptor (beta chain) was seen a handful of times. No antigen is known for it. This entry is derived from a study of Graves' ophthalmopathy and Graves' hyperthyroidism. With a duration under 3 months, ophthalmopathy in the donors showed moderate-to-severe activity, CAS ≥3 and NOSPECS ≥4. Germline assignment: CDR1 MDHEN and CDR2 SYDVKM. V trimming: 5 bases; J trimming: 3 bases; junction bases outside the gene matches: 7. This CDR3 comprises 15 residues. Beta-chain TCR CDR3 regions were amplified from RNA transcripts. An initial RT-PCR round employing HTBI primers preceded a second-round multiplex PCR. MiXCR was run by TCRdb on the multiplex PCR reads, yielding one entry per CDR3 protein. The sample carries hundreds of thousands of distinct CDR3 sequences, roughly a fifth recorded once. Whole-study findings and limits: Detected in blood as well were most expanded thyroid clonotypes with frequency above 0.001.

Material for sequencing was peripheral blood. The TCR comes from a woman between 50 and 59 years old with Graves' ophthalmopathy. The chain combines TRBV28 with TRBJ2-7; 10 bases are shared with TRBD2. The CDR3 DNA reads TGTGCCAGCAGTCCTCTAGCGGGAGAGAGCTACGAGCAGTACTTC. Translating gives CASSPLAGESYEQYF.